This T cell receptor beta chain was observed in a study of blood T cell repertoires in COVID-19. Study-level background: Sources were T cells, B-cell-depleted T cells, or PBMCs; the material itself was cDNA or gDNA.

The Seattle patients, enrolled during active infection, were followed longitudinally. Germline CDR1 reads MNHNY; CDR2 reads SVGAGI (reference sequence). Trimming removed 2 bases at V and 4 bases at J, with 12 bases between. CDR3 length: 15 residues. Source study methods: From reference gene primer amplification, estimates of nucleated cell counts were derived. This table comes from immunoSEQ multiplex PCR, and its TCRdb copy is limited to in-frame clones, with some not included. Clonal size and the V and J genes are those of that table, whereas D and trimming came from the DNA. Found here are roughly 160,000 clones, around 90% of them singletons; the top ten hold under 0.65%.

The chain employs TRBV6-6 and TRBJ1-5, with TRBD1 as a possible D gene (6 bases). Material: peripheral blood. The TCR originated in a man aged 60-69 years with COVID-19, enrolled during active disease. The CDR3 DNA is TGTGCCAGCAGTTACGTTCAGGGGAGAAATCAGCCCCAGCATTTT. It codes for CASSYVQGRNQPQHF.